This T cell receptor beta chain was observed in a study of shared clonotypes between healthy human individuals. V shed 3 bases, J shed 5 bases, and the junction held 10 bases outside the gene matches. The CDR3 loop spans 16 amino acids. CDR1 is SGHAT, CDR2 FQDESV, per germline (reference sequence). About 30,000 T cell genomes, or around 330 ng DNA, went into replicate PCRs of unsorted PBMC. Sequenced by immunoSEQ multiplex PCR; TCRdb stores in-frame clones only, minus some. The repertoire holds 490,000 or so clones, with around three quarters as singletons. Researchers drew on roughly 84 million PBMCs for genomic DNA from unsorted samples.

The sequence came from a woman between 40 and 50 years old in good health. Some clones in this sample may be carry-over from other donors' samples. The V gene is TRBV11-1, the J gene TRBJ2-1; 7 bases agree with TRBD2. The material sequenced was PBMCs. CDR3 loop: CASSFRGGGIDNEQFF. The CDR3 DNA reads TGTGCCAGCAGCTTCCGTGGCGGGGGTATCGACAATGAGCAGTTCTTC.